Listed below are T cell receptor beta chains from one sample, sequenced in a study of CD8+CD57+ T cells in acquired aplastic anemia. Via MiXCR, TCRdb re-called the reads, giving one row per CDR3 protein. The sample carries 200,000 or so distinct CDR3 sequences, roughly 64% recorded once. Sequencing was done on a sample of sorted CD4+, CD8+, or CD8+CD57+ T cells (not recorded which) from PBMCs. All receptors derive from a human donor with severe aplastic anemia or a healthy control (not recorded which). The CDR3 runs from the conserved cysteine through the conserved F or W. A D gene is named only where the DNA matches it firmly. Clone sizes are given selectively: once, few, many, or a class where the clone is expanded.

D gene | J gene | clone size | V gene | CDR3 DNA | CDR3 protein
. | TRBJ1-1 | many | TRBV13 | TGTGCCAGCAGCTTGGAGGGCAGCGACACTGAAGCTTTCTTT | CASSLEGSDTEAFF
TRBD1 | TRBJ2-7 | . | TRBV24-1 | TGTGCCACCAGTGATCCCGACAGGGGGTCCTACGAGCAGTACTTC | CATSDPDRGSYEQYF
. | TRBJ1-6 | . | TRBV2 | TGTGCCAGCAGGTTCGGACAGAATAATTCACCCCTCCACTTT | CASRFGQNNSPLHF
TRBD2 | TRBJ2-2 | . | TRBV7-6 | TGTGCTAGCGGGGTAATAGCGGGATCCGGGGAGCTGTTTTTT | CASGVIAGSGELFF
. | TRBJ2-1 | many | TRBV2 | TGTGCCAGCAGGCCCGAAGGGGGGACCAATGAGCAGTTCTTC | CASRPEGGTNEQFF
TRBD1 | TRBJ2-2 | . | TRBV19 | TGTGCCAGTAGGGGAAGATTCGGACAGGCGACGAACATCGGGGAGCTGTTTTTT | CASRGRFGQATNIGELFF
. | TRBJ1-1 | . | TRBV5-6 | TGTGCCAGCAGCTTGGGGGATGGAGCTTTCTTT | CASSLGDGAFF
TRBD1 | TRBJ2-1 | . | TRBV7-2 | TGTGCCAGCAGCTTGACAGGGTACAATGAGCGGTTCTTC | CASSLTGYNERFF
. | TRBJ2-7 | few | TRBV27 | TGTGCCAGCAGTTTCACGGCTCCCGGATCCGGCGAGCAGTACTTC | CASSFTAPGSGEQYF
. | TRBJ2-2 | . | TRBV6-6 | TGTGCCAGCAGTCCACGCGACACACTGGGGGCCAACACCGGGGAGCTGTTTTTT | CASSPRDTLGANTGELFF
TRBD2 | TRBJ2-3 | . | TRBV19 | TGTGCGCTAAACTCGGGACTAGCGGGGACTAGCACAGATACGCAGTATTTT | CALNSGLAGTSTDTQYF
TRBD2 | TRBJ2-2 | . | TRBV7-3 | TGTGCCAGCAGCCCGCGGGGGGGGGCGAGTTCCGGGGAGCTGTTTTTT | CASSPRGGASSGELFF
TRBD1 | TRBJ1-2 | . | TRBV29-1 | TGCAGCGTAACAACAGGGGACTATGGCTACACCTTC | CSVTTGDYGYTF
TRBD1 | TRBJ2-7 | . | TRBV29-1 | TGCAGCTTGGCACAGGGGGCGGACGAGCAGTACTTC | CSLAQGADEQYF
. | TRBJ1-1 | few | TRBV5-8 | TGTGCCAGCAGCTTATGGGGTGGGGTGAACACTGAAGCTTTCTTT | CASSLWGGVNTEAFF
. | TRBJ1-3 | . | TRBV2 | TGTGCCAGTTCCTTCTCTGGAAACACCATATATTTT | CASSFSGNTIYF
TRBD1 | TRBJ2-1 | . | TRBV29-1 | TGCAGCGTTCAGGACAGGTCATCCTACAATGAGCAGTTCTTC | CSVQDRSSYNEQFF
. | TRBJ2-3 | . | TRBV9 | TGTGCCAGCAGCGGAGAGGGGGATACGCAGTATTTT | CASSGEGDTQYF
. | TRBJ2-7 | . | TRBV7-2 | TGTGCCAGCAGCTTAGAGAGCGGTTCTACGTACGAGCAGTACTTC | CASSLESGSTYEQYF
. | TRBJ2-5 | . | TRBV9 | TGTGCCAGCAGCGTAGTGGAACAAGAGACCCAGTACTTC | CASSVVEQETQYF
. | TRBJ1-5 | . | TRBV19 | TGTGCCACCCGTTCCAGGGGAAAGGATCAGCCCCAGCATTTT | CATRSRGKDQPQHF
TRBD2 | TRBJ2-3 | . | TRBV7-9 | TGTGCCAGCAGCTTAGGGCGGGGGGAAGTAGATACGCAGTATTTT | CASSLGRGEVDTQYF
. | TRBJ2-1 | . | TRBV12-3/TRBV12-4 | TGTGCTAGTGGGGTTCACAATGAGCAGTTCTTC | CASGVHNEQFF
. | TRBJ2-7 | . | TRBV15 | TGTGCCGCCGAGTCCCTAGCGAGCCACGAGCAGTACTTC | CAAESLASHEQYF
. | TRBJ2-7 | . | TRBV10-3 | TGTGCCATCAGACCGGGTCCTCCCTACGGGCAGTACTTT | CAIRPGPPYGQYF
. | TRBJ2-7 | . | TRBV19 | TGTGCCAGTAGTGTAAGATTATTGAATCACTACGAGCAGTACTTC | CASSVRLLNHYEQYF
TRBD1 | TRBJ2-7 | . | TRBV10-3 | TGTGCCATCATTGACGCGGACAGGGTAACCGAGCAGTACTTC | CAIIDADRVTEQYF
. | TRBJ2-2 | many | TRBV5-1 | TGCGCCAGCAGCCCCCGGCCGGGGGTGAACACCGGGGAGCTGTTTTTT | CASSPRPGVNTGELFF
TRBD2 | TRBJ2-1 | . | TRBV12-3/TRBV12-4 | TGTGCCAGCAGTTCCGCCCGCGGGACTAGCGGTTACAATGAGCAGTTCTTC | CASSSARGTSGYNEQFF
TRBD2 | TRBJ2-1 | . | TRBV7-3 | TGTGCCAGCAGCCCTCCAGCGGGAGGTTACAATGAGCAGTTCTTC | CASSPPAGGYNEQFF
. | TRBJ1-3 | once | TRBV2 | TGTGCCAGCAGTAACACGCTCTCTGGAAACACCATATATTTT | CASSNTLSGNTIYF
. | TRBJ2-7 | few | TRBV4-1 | TGCGCCAGCAGCCAAGATACGGTGACCGAGCAGTACTTC | CASSQDTVTEQYF
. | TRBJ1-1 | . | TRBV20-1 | TGCAGTGCTCTATTTAGCACTGAAGCTTTCTTT | CSALFSTEAFF
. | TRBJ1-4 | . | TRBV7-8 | TGTGCCAGCAGCTTAAAGGTCCCGGGAACTAATGAAAAACTGTTTTTT | CASSLKVPGTNEKLFF
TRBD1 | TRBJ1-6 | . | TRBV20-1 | TGCAGTGCTAGAGAAGGGACAGGGGGCGCGGGTTCACCCCTCCACTTT | CSAREGTGGAGSPLHF
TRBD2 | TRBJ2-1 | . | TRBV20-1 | TGCAGTCCTGCCAGCGGGAGGAGGGAGCAGTTCTTC | CSPASGRREQFF
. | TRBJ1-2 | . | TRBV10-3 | TGTGCCATCGAGGGTCTACACAACCCTAACTATGGCTACACCTTC | CAIEGLHNPNYGYTF
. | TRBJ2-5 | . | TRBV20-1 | TGCAGTCTGGGCCGCCAAGAGACCCAGTACTTC | CSLGRQETQYF
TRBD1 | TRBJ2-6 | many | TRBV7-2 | TGTGCCAGCAGATCCGGGACAGGGTTCCCTTGTGTCCTGACTTTC | CASRSGTGFPCVLTF
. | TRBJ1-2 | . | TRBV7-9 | TGTGCCAGCAGCTTATCCGAGGGCCCTGATGGCTACACCTTC | CASSLSEGPDGYTF